Listed below are T cell receptor beta chains from one sample, sequenced in a study of CD8 T cells in Susac syndrome. TCRdb recomputed calls from the immunoSEQ multiplex PCR reads with MiXCR, one row per CDR3 protein. The sample has under 85,000 distinct CDR3 sequences, about 94% seen once; the top ten hold approximately 0.9%. The sequenced sample was CD8+ T cells from PBMCs. Receptors were obtained from a human donor with Susac syndrome. The CDR3 runs from the conserved cysteine through the conserved F or W. Each record gives: CDR3 DNA, CDR3 protein, J gene, D gene, V gene, clone size. A D gene is named only where the DNA matches it firmly. Only part of the rows carry a size: once, few, many, or a class if the clone is expanded.

CDR3nt: TGTGCCAGCAGTTTAGGTATCTATGGCTACACCTTC; CDR3aa: CASSLGIYGYTF; j_gene: TRBJ1-2; d_gene: .; v_gene: TRBV6-6; abundance: .
CDR3nt: TGTGCCAGCAGCTTAGCGGGGAGCGATACGCAGTATTTT; CDR3aa: CASSLAGSDTQYF; j_gene: TRBJ2-3; d_gene: .; v_gene: TRBV7-2; abundance: .
CDR3nt: TGCAGCGTTCGGGGCGGCGCTGCCTACGAGCAGTACTTC; CDR3aa: CSVRGGAAYEQYF; j_gene: TRBJ2-7; d_gene: .; v_gene: TRBV29-1; abundance: .
CDR3nt: TGCAGTGCTAGGGAGGCTAGGGCCTGGGGGACCCTCCACTTT; CDR3aa: CSAREARAWGTLHF; j_gene: TRBJ1-6; d_gene: .; v_gene: TRBV20-1; abundance: .
CDR3nt: TGCAGTGCTAGCCACAGGGAGCCTAGCACAGATACGCAGTATTTT; CDR3aa: CSASHREPSTDTQYF; j_gene: TRBJ2-3; d_gene: .; v_gene: TRBV20-1; abundance: .
CDR3nt: TGTGCCTGGAGTGCTCTAGCGTACAATGAGCAGTTCTTC; CDR3aa: CAWSALAYNEQFF; j_gene: TRBJ2-1; d_gene: .; v_gene: TRBV30; abundance: .
CDR3nt: TGTGCCAGCAGCTTCTCGGACCTACCAGATGGCTACACCTTC; CDR3aa: CASSFSDLPDGYTF; j_gene: TRBJ1-2; d_gene: .; v_gene: TRBV9; abundance: .
CDR3nt: TGTGCCACCTGCCGGGGCGGAAGCTCCTACAATGAGCAGTTCTTC; CDR3aa: CATCRGGSSYNEQFF; j_gene: TRBJ2-1; d_gene: .; v_gene: TRBV15; abundance: .
CDR3nt: TGCGCCAGCGCAGGACAGGGCAATGAAAAACTGTTTTTT; CDR3aa: CASAGQGNEKLFF; j_gene: TRBJ1-4; d_gene: TRBD1; v_gene: TRBV5-1; abundance: .
CDR3nt: TGTGCCAGCAGTGAAGAGGACGTGGAGGTAAACACCGGGGAGCTGTTTTTT; CDR3aa: CASSEEDVEVNTGELFF; j_gene: TRBJ2-2; d_gene: .; v_gene: TRBV6-1; abundance: .
CDR3nt: TGTGCCAGCTCCTGGGGAGAAGACGGCGAGCAGTACTTC; CDR3aa: CASSWGEDGEQYF; j_gene: TRBJ2-7; d_gene: .; v_gene: TRBV27; abundance: .
CDR3nt: TGTGCCAACCGAGCGGGCTCCCGGAGTGAGCAGTTCTTC; CDR3aa: CANRAGSRSEQFF; j_gene: TRBJ2-1; d_gene: .; v_gene: TRBV10-3; abundance: .
CDR3nt: TGTGCCAGCAGTTACTCGTCGGCGGGAAACACCATATATTTT; CDR3aa: CASSYSSAGNTIYF; j_gene: TRBJ1-3; d_gene: .; v_gene: TRBV6-5; abundance: .
CDR3nt: TGTGCCAGCAGTGAGTTTAGGCGGCTAGCGGGAGACGCTGAGCAGTTCTTC; CDR3aa: CASSEFRRLAGDAEQFF; j_gene: TRBJ2-1; d_gene: TRBD2; v_gene: TRBV25-1; abundance: .
CDR3nt: TGCAGTGCAGTCGACAGGGAAGGTACCCTCTACGAGCAGTACTTC; CDR3aa: CSAVDREGTLYEQYF; j_gene: TRBJ2-7; d_gene: TRBD1; v_gene: TRBV20-1; abundance: .
CDR3nt: TGTGCCAGCAGTCGGGAGCTGACTGAAGCTTTCTTT; CDR3aa: CASSRELTEAFF; j_gene: TRBJ1-1; d_gene: .; v_gene: TRBV6-2/TRBV6-3; abundance: .
CDR3nt: TGTGCCAGCAGCTTGTGGGGTGGCGAAAAACTGTTTTTT; CDR3aa: CASSLWGGEKLFF; j_gene: TRBJ1-4; d_gene: .; v_gene: TRBV7-2; abundance: .
CDR3nt: TGCGCCAGCAGCTTGGACAGGGCATACATTCAGTACTTC; CDR3aa: CASSLDRAYIQYF; j_gene: TRBJ2-4; d_gene: .; v_gene: TRBV5-1; abundance: .
CDR3nt: TGTGCCAGCAGCTTAGTTGACAGGGAGAAATCTGGCTACACCTTC; CDR3aa: CASSLVDREKSGYTF; j_gene: TRBJ1-2; d_gene: TRBD1; v_gene: TRBV7-9; abundance: .
CDR3nt: TGTGCCAGCAGTGATAACGTTGGGGGAGAGACCCAGTACTTC; CDR3aa: CASSDNVGGETQYF; j_gene: TRBJ2-5; d_gene: .; v_gene: TRBV12-3/TRBV12-4; abundance: once
CDR3nt: TGCAGTGCTTCCCTAGCGGAACCCTCTGGGGCCAACGTCCTGACTTTC; CDR3aa: CSASLAEPSGANVLTF; j_gene: TRBJ2-6; d_gene: TRBD2; v_gene: TRBV20-1; abundance: .
CDR3nt: TGTGCCAGCAGTCCCTTGTTAGGGTTGCTTGGGACAGATACGCAGTATTTT; CDR3aa: CASSPLLGLLGTDTQYF; j_gene: TRBJ2-3; d_gene: .; v_gene: TRBV27; abundance: .
CDR3nt: TGTGCCAGCAGGCCGGCGGTGTCCTACAATGAGCAGTTCTTC; CDR3aa: CASRPAVSYNEQFF; j_gene: TRBJ2-1; d_gene: .; v_gene: TRBV11-2; abundance: .
CDR3nt: TGTGCCACGATAGGACACACTGAAGCTTTCTTT; CDR3aa: CATIGHTEAFF; j_gene: TRBJ1-1; d_gene: .; v_gene: TRBV24-1; abundance: .
CDR3nt: TGTGCCAGCAGCTCCGGACAGTACGAGCAGTACTTC; CDR3aa: CASSSGQYEQYF; j_gene: TRBJ2-7; d_gene: .; v_gene: TRBV7-9; abundance: .
CDR3nt: TGTGCCAGCAGTGGAGACAGCCTTGAGACCCAGTACTTC; CDR3aa: CASSGDSLETQYF; j_gene: TRBJ2-5; d_gene: .; v_gene: TRBV6-5; abundance: .
CDR3nt: TGTGCCAGCAGCCTTAGACCGGGACGCGAATATGGCTACACCTTC; CDR3aa: CASSLRPGREYGYTF; j_gene: TRBJ1-2; d_gene: .; v_gene: TRBV5-6; abundance: .
CDR3nt: TGTGCCAGCAGCGCCGGACAGGGGTTCGATGAGCAGTTCTTC; CDR3aa: CASSAGQGFDEQFF; j_gene: TRBJ2-1; d_gene: TRBD1; v_gene: TRBV7-9; abundance: .
CDR3nt: TGCGCCAGCAGCCACGAGACACTGGGGGAACATGGCTACACCTTC; CDR3aa: CASSHETLGEHGYTF; j_gene: TRBJ1-2; d_gene: .; v_gene: TRBV4-3; abundance: .